This T cell receptor beta chain came from a study of blood T cell repertoires in COVID-19 (TCRdb year 2020). Describing the broader study: The collaborator samples originated in the United States, Italy and Spain and spanned the acute and convalescent phases of COVID-19. HLA class I and class II types, where available, came from metadata supplied by the sample provider rather than from assay-based typing. The repertoires were released in a freely available public database meant as a resource for research on the immune response to SARS-CoV-2. The sample metadata nearly always contained a de-identified subject ID, COVID-19 status, age in years and sex. The samples were drawn from the first 160 participants of the ongoing ImmuneRACE study and from 950 to 1,500 subjects provided by 6 global collaborators. The material from the prospective study consisted of cDNA or gDNA derived from T cells, B-cell-depleted T cells, or PBMCs. The dataset comprised deeply sampled blood TCRbeta repertoires from subjects exposed to, actively infected with, or recovered from COVID-19.

The immunoSEQ Assay, a bias-controlled multiplex PCR, was used to amplify TCRbeta CDR3 regions from genomic DNA. For the original study's pipeline: The number of nucleated cells in each sample was estimated from the amplification of reference gene primers within the assay. Sequence reads were collapsed and filtered to measure the absolute abundance of every unique TCRbeta CDR3 rearrangement. Productive Simpson clonality was computed per sample as the square root of Simpson's diversity index over productive rearrangements. The table comes from immuneACCESS by way of TCRdb, which keeps in-frame sequences with V and J called. Part of the clones is missing from these tables; in studies checked, under half for an unresolved V gene and the rest for unknown reasons. V, J and clone size are taken as reported in that table, and D and trimming were inferred from the DNA itself. The sample includes roughly 120,000 clones, with approximately 81% observed a single time. The top ten clonotypes cover 3.4% of the sample.

The germline V gene sets CDR1 to SGDLS and CDR2 to YYNGEE. The CDR3, from cysteine to phenylalanine, totals 14 residues. Solely the CDR3 DNA is kept, with 42 bases framed from the first base. V was cut back by 2 bases and J by 4 bases, leaving a gap of 12 bases between them. A remark on this clone: Its binding antigen is unknown. Per-base quality was not reported, and no clone a single base away is much larger than it.

Overall results and qualifications from the work: The amount of clinical and demographic metadata varied by source and participant and was provided uncurated.

The collaborating institutions used their own protocols to collect whole blood in K2EDTA tubes. For TCRbeta analysis, collaborator samples were shipped as frozen whole blood, as isolated PBMCs, or as DNA extracted from either sample type. The chain uses TRBV9 and TRBJ1-1, and the D gene may be TRBD1, 5 bases matching. The sequencing input was peripheral blood. The receptor's source is a man aged 40-55 years with acute or convalescent COVID-19. The DNA sequence follows: TGTGCCAGCAGCGTGGGGGGGAGCGGCACTGAAGCTTTCTTT. This is translated as CASSVGGSGTEAFF. Outside the CDR3, residues come from the reference TRBV9 and TRBJ1-1 proteins, so the full variable domain is: DSGVTQTPKHLITATGQRVTLRCSPRSGDLSVYWYQQSLDQGLQFLIQYYNGEERAKGNILERFSAQQFPDLHSELNLSSLELGDSALYFCASSVGGSGTEAFFGQGTRLTVV.